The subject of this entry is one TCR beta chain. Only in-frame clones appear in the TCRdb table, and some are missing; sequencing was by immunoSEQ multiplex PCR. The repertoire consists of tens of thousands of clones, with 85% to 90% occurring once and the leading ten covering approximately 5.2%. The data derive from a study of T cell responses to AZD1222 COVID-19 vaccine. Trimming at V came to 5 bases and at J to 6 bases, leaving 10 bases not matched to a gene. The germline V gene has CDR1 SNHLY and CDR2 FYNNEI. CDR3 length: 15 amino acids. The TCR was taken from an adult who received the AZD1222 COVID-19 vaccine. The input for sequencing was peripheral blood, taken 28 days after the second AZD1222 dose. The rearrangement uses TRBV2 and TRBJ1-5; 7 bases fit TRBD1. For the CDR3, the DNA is TGTGCCAGCAGTATAGTAACAGGGGAGGGTCAGCCCCAGCATTTT. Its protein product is CASSIVTGEGQPQHF.